One sample yielded the 21 T cell receptor beta chains listed below, sequenced in a study of blood T cell repertoires in COVID-19. The repertoire was sequenced with immunoSEQ multiplex PCR; TCRdb's copy has only in-frame clones and lacks some. The data contain 300,000 to 450,000 clones, approximately 90% of them singletons. Material: peripheral blood. All receptors derive from a woman aged 55-75 years with COVID-19, enrolled during active disease.

The chain carries TRBV6-5 and TRBJ1-2; no reliable D call. Per the germline V gene, CDR1 is MNHEY and CDR2 is SVGAGI. V was cut by 6 bases and J by 3 bases, with 8 bases left in between. This CDR3 region has 12 residues. The chain's CDR3 is CASSPFDYGYTF. The CDR3 DNA sequence: TGTGCCAGCAGCCCGTTTGACTATGGCTACACCTTC.

The rearrangement links TRBV29-1 to TRBJ2-3; the D gene is possibly TRBD1 (6 bases). The V gene's germline CDR1 is SQVTM and CDR2 ANQGSEA. V shed 6 bases and J shed 8 bases, with 6 bases lying between them. The CDR3 runs to 9 residues. The CDR3 DNA follows: TGCAGCGTACAGGGTACGCAGTATTTT. This gives the protein CSVQGTQYF.

V usage is TRBV5-6 and J usage is TRBJ1-5, with 8 bases matching TRBD1. The CDR3 covers 18 residues. The V gene end was trimmed by 2 bases and the J gene end by 4 bases; junction bases not matched to a gene: 14. From germline, CDR1 is SGHDT and CDR2 YYEEEE. DNA for the CDR3: TGTGCCAGCAGCTTTAGCCGGGACAGGCAATTGGGAAATCAGCCCCAGCATTTT. Translated: CASSFSRDRQLGNQPQHF.

The chain combines TRBV18 with TRBJ2-5; no definite D call. CDR3 length equals 12 residues. CDR1 and CDR2 (germline): KGHSH, LQKENI. V was pared by 4 bases and J by 1 base, with 4 bases between. As DNA, the CDR3 is TGTGCCAGCTCACGAGTCCAAGAGACCCAGTACTTC. Protein sequence: CASSRVQETQYF.

The CDR3 loop is CATKARDRGNLDGYTF. In DNA form, the CDR3 reads TGTGCCACCAAAGCACGGGACAGGGGGAATCTAGATGGCTACACCTTC. The chain uses TRBV19 and TRBJ1-2; 11 bases line up with TRBD1. The CDR3 covers 16 residues. Trimming took 10 bases from V and 6 from J; bases not matched to a gene: 16. CDR1 LNHDA and CDR2 SQIVND come from the germline V gene (reference sequence). The full variable domain, its missing parts supplied by reference TRBV19 and TRBJ1-2, is DGGITQSPKYLFRKEGQNVTLSCEQNLNHDAMYWYRQDPGQGLRLIYYSQIVNDFQKGDIAEGYSVSREKKESFPLTVTSAQKNPTAFYLCATKARDRGNLDGYTFGSGTRLTVV.

The rearrangement uses TRBV19 and TRBJ2-7, with a possible D match to TRBD1 (6 bases). The V end was cut by 3 bases, the J end by 2 bases, with 17 bases between. CDR1 and CDR2 from the germline V gene are LNHDA and SQIVND (reference sequence). The CDR3 is 16 amino acids. The CDR3 loop is CASSINGKGVPYEQYF. The CDR3 DNA reads TGTGCCAGTAGTATTAATGGTAAGGGGGTGCCCTACGAGCAGTACTTC.

This sequence joins TRBV13 and TRBJ2-7, with D possibly matching TRBD2 (6 bases). This CDR3 is built from 14 residues. The V gene's germline CDR1 is PRHDT and CDR2 FYEKMQ (reference sequence). V lost 3 bases to trimming and J lost 3 bases, with 12 bases between them. CDR3 region: CASSFTSLRYEQYF. The CDR3 nucleotides read TGTGCCAGCAGCTTCACTAGCCTCCGCTACGAGCAGTACTTC.

The rearrangement links TRBV2 to TRBJ1-6, with a possible D match to TRBD1 (6 bases). V lost 1 base and J 7 bases, leaving 11 bases between the germline ends. Germline CDR1 is SNHLY and CDR2 is FYNNEI. This CDR3 is built from 15 residues. The chain's CDR3 is CASSEERGTNSPLHF. As DNA, the CDR3 is TGTGCCAGCAGTGAAGAGAGGGGGACGAATTCACCCCTCCACTTT.

The chain links TRBV20-1 to TRBJ1-5; D may be TRBD1 (6 bases). V gave up 3 bases and J gave up 5 bases, with 17 bases separating them. In germline, CDR1 is DFQATT, CDR2 SNEGSKA (reference sequence). This CDR3 contains 15 residues. The CDR3 region has the DNA TGCAGTGCTAGTATCCAGGGGACGGGTCATCAGCCCCAGCATTTT. This translates into CSASIQGTGHQPQHF.

The V gene is TRBV5-4, the J gene TRBJ1-6; tentative D call: TRBD1 (5 bases). Deletions cut 4 bases from V and 7 bases from J, with 18 bases between. The CDR3 is made up of 16 amino acids. Germline V gene sequence: CDR1 SGHNT, CDR2 YYREEE (reference sequence). Here the CDR3 DNA reads TGTGCCAGCAGCCACGACCCAGGGCTGATGAATTCACCCCTCCACTTT. As protein: CASSHDPGLMNSPLHF.

The chain employs TRBV29-1 and TRBJ1-3, with D tentatively TRBD1 (5 bases). This CDR3 has 13 amino acids. V lost 7 bases, J lost 0 bases, and 10 bases lay in between. From germline, CDR1 is SQVTM and CDR2 ANQGSEA. This CDR3 reads CSAGLSSGNTIYF. In nucleotides, the CDR3 is TGCAGCGCGGGACTGTCCTCTGGAAACACCATATATTTT. Based on the CDR3 plus reference TRBV29-1 and TRBJ1-3, the full variable domain is SAVISQKPSRDICQRGTSLTIQCQVDSQVTMMFWYRQQPGQSLTLIATANQGSEATYESGFVIDKFPISRPNLTFSTLTVSNMSPEDSSIYLCSAGLSSGNTIYFGEGSWLTVV.

Here the CDR3 reads CASSQRVAKNIQYF. Here the CDR3 DNA reads TGTGCCAGCAGCCAGCGAGTAGCCAAAAACATTCAGTACTTC. V and J are TRBV14 and TRBJ2-4; no reliable D call. The CDR3 length is 14 residues. Germline assignment: CDR1 SGHDN and CDR2 FVKESK. V lost 3 bases and J lost 0, with 6 bases in between.

Comment on this clone: Other DNA variants within this sample encode the same CDR3. This chain joins TRBV5-1 and TRBJ2-2; no definite D call. V lost 4 bases, J lost 0 bases, and 10 bases lay in between. The V gene's germline CDR1 is SGHRS and CDR2 YFSETQ. The CDR3 runs 15 residues. The CDR3 is CASSLLHPNTGELFF. For the CDR3, the DNA is TGCGCCAGCAGCCTGTTACACCCGAACACCGGGGAGCTGTTTTTT.

J is TRBJ1-1 and V is TRBV28; D is ambiguous. V lost 4 bases and J lost 0, with 15 bases in between. Germline CDR1 and CDR2: MDHEN and SYDVKM. CDR3 length: 16 amino acids. This CDR3 reads CASSSNLPTVNTEAFF. Here the CDR3 DNA reads TGTGCCAGCAGTTCAAACCTTCCCACGGTGAACACTGAAGCTTTCTTT.

V usage is TRBV19 and J usage is TRBJ1-6; the D gene is possibly TRBD1 (5 bases). The V gene's germline CDR1 is LNHDA and CDR2 SQIVND (reference sequence). This CDR3 has 13 amino acids. V lost 0 bases and J lost 12, with 9 bases in between. The CDR3 spells CASSIDYDRPLHF. The CDR3, as DNA: TGTGCCAGTAGTATAGATTATGACAGACCCCTCCACTTT.

CDR3 DNA sequence: TGCGCCAGCAGCCCCGGGACACTTCAAGAGACCCAGTACTTC. This translates into CASSPGTLQETQYF. J is TRBJ2-5 and V is TRBV5-1; the D gene is possibly TRBD1 (6 bases). The CDR3 length is 14 residues. Germline V gives CDR1 SGHRS, CDR2 YFSETQ. Trimming removed 4 bases from V and 2 bases from J, with 12 bases in between.

The rearrangement joins TRBV28 to TRBJ1-3; the D is unclear. The V and J ends lost 5 bases and 0 bases respectively, with 11 bases between them. CDR1 is MDHEN and CDR2 is SYDVKM in the germline V gene. This CDR3 is built from 15 residues. CDR3 nucleotides: TGTGCCAGCAGTCTCCCCACAAGCTCTGGAAACACCATATATTTT. This gives the protein CASSLPTSSGNTIYF.

This clone was detected once. The rearrangement uses TRBV6-5 and TRBJ1-1; no firm D call. Trimming removed 4 bases from V and 9 bases from J, with 12 bases in between. The CDR3 is 12 amino acids. CDR1 and CDR2 (germline): MNHEY, SVGAGI. Here the CDR3 DNA reads TGTGCCAGCAGTTCACGGGAGTACAAAGCTTTCTTT. Translating gives CASSSREYKAFF.

This clone is medium-sized (0.01 to 0.1%) by share. J is TRBJ2-7 and V is TRBV19; 7 positions agree with TRBD1. Germline V CDR1 and CDR2: LNHDA, SQIVND (reference sequence). V lost 0 bases to trimming and J lost 7 bases; unmatched junction nucleotides: 6. The CDR3 has 14 residues. The CDR3 loop is CASSIETGAGEQYF. The DNA for the CDR3 is TGTGCCAGTAGTATAGAAACAGGGGCAGGGGAGCAGTACTTC.

This clone was counted a single time. The genes are TRBV10-3 and TRBJ1-6; D possibly corresponds to TRBD1 (6 bases). V lost 0 bases to trimming and J lost 3 bases, with 9 bases between them. The CDR3 has 16 amino acids. CDR1 and CDR2 from the germline V gene are ENHRY and SYGVKD. The DNA for the CDR3 is TGTGCCATCAGTGAGTCCAGGGGAAGCTATAATTCACCCCTCCACTTT. It translates to CAISESRGSYNSPLHF.

This chain connects TRBV19 to TRBJ1-1; the D is unclear. The CDR3 is 14 amino acids. The germline V gene has CDR1 LNHDA and CDR2 SQIVND (reference sequence). The V end was cut by 6 bases, the J end by 0 bases, with 11 bases between. The chain's CDR3 is CASRRRELNTEAFF. The CDR3 DNA is TGTGCCAGTAGGCGTCGGGAGCTGAACACTGAAGCTTTCTTT.